This T cell receptor beta chain was profiled in a study of blood T cell repertoires in COVID-19. Some clones are missing from TCRdb's copy, which holds only in-frame ones; the method was immunoSEQ multiplex PCR. The data contain 250,000 to 300,000 clones, around 92% of them singletons. Enrollees, roughly 18 to 90 years old, lived in about two dozen US areas. Contact with a PCR-confirmed or clinician-diagnosed COVID-19 case occurred within 2 weeks of entry. The clonotype comes from a woman aged 45-59 years who had been exposed to COVID-19. The sequenced material came from PBMCs or T cells enriched from blood (not recorded which).

As DNA, the CDR3 is TGTGCCAGCAGCTTAGTTCTGGGGGCAACAGATACGCAGTATTTT. It yields the protein CASSLVLGATDTQYF. The genes are TRBV7-6 and TRBJ2-3; D is perhaps TRBD1 (6 bases). V was trimmed by 1 base and J by 3 bases, leaving 11 bases between them. The CDR3 extends over 15 amino acids. In germline, CDR1 is SGHVS, CDR2 FNYEAQ.